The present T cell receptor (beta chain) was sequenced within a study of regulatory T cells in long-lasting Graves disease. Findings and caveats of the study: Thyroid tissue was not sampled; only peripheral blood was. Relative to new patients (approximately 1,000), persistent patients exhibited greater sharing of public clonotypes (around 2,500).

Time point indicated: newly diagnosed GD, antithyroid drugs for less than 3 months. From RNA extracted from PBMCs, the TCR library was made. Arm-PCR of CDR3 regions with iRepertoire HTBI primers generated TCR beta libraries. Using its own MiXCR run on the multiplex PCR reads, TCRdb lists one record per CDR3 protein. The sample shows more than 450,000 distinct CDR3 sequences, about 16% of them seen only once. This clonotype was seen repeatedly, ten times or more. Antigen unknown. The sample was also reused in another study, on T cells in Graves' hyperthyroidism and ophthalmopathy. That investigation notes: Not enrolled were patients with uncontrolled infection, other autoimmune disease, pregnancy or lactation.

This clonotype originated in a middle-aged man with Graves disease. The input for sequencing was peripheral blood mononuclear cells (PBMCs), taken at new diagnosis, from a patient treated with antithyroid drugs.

Here the CDR3 reads CASSGSGVPNQPQHF. The CDR3 DNA reads as TGTGCCAGTAGTGGGTCAGGGGTTCCGAATCAGCCCCAGCATTTT. The chain joins TRBV19 to TRBJ1-5, with D tentatively TRBD1 (6 bases). The germline V gene encodes CDR1 LNHDA and CDR2 SQIVND (reference sequence). The CDR3 totals 15 residues. With 5 bases removed from V and 4 bases from J, the gap between germline ends came to 15 bases.